The clone carrying this T cell receptor (beta chain) has a handful of counts. The antigen is not known. By way of CD45RO/CCR7/CD25/CD127/CD95/CD27, the CD4+ regulatory, stem cell-like memory, central memory and naive cells were sorted. Expressed TCRB transcripts got sequenced, as all isolated RNA was reverse transcribed. Sequencing used immunoSEQ multiplex PCR; TCRdb keeps in-frame clones, though not all of them. The data show about 280,000 clones, 15% seen once. Germline CDR1 reads MNHEY; CDR2 reads SVGAGI. V was cut by 8 bases and J by 1 base, with 12 bases left in between. The CDR3 runs to 15 residues. These data originate in a study of beta chain features in type 1 diabetes. Turning to the study itself: Across all samples, fewer than 120,000,000 sorted cells were examined. Study-level findings and limits: Naive, central memory and Treg TCRB repertoires appeared more alike in patients than in healthy donors. Shortening that was moderate but significant affected the TCRB CDR3s of Type 1 diabetes patients in all four CD4+ subsets.

This receptor was taken from a man in his late teens or twenties with type 1 diabetes. The sample consisted of naive CD4+ T cells from blood. This chain links TRBV6-5 with TRBJ2-6, with a possible D match to TRBD1 (6 bases). The CDR3 here is CASALQGSGANVLTF. CDR3 nucleotide sequence: TGTGCCAGCGCATTACAGGGATCTGGGGCCAACGTCCTGACTTTC.